A selection of T cell receptor beta chains follows, all from one sample in a study of blood T cells in healthy people across ages. TCRdb itself ran the 5' RACE reads through MiXCR, one entry per CDR3 protein. Among about 1.6 million distinct CDR3 sequences listed, approximately 32% were seen once. Sequencing used blood. Receptors originate from a woman younger than 45 in good health. Each CDR3 is given with its conserved first and last residue. A D gene is named only where the DNA matches it firmly. Some rows mark clone size as missing; the rest say once, few, many or name a class of expanded clone.

J gene	V gene	clone size	D gene	CDR3 DNA	CDR3 protein
TRBJ1-5	TRBV12-3/TRBV12-4	NA	NA	TGTGCCAGCAGTCCTTCCATTAGCAATCAGCCCCAGCATTTT	CASSPSISNQPQHF
TRBJ1-1	TRBV28	NA	TRBD1	TGTGCCGGCAGACAGGGAGGAGGTGAAGCTTTCTTT	CAGRQGGGEAFF
TRBJ2-6	TRBV6-5	few	TRBD1	TGTGCCAGCAGTTACTCGGGAGACAGGGAACCTGGGGCCAACGTCCTGACTTTC	CASSYSGDREPGANVLTF
TRBJ1-2	TRBV29-1	NA	NA	TGCAGCGTTACGCACCCGAACTATGGCTACACCTTC	CSVTHPNYGYTF
TRBJ2-7	TRBV9	few	NA	TGTGCCAGCAATTTAGGGGCGGGCGAGCAGTACTTC	CASNLGAGEQYF
TRBJ1-2	TRBV5-1	few	NA	TGCGCCAGCAGCTTTGGGGCCGCCTATGGCTACACCTTC	CASSFGAAYGYTF
TRBJ1-2	TRBV10-3	NA	TRBD1	TGTGCCATCAGTGAGTCGAGGGGGCGCCTGTCTGGCTACACCTTC	CAISESRGRLSGYTF
TRBJ1-2	TRBV6-5	NA	NA	TGTGCCAGCAGGGGGAGTATGGGGTTAAAGTATGGCTACACCTTC	CASRGSMGLKYGYTF
TRBJ2-5	TRBV24-1	NA	TRBD1	TGTGCCACACCGGACAGGTGGGGGGAGACCCAGTACTTC	CATPDRWGETQYF
TRBJ1-2	TRBV6-5	few	NA	TGTGCCACCCGACAGAACCGCTATGGCTACACCTTC	CATRQNRYGYTF
TRBJ2-7	TRBV9	NA	NA	TGTGCCCGCAGAGCGGACAGTGCTTTAGGCGAGCAGTACTTC	CARRADSALGEQYF
TRBJ2-1	TRBV6-1	few	TRBD2	TGTGCCAGCAGTGAACACGCGGGACTATCCTACAATGAGCAGTTCTTC	CASSEHAGLSYNEQFF
TRBJ2-7	TRBV6-1	NA	NA	TGCATCATACGGGGTCCTGAGGAGCAGTACTTC	CIIRGPEEQYF
TRBJ2-7	TRBV7-9	many	TRBD2	TGTGCCAGCAGCTTAGCTAGCGGGGTGTACGAGCAGTACTTC	CASSLASGVYEQYF
TRBJ1-2	TRBV6-6	few	TRBD1	TGTGCCAGCAGCGACAGGGGCGAAGATGGCTACACCTTC	CASSDRGEDGYTF
TRBJ2-3	TRBV9	few	TRBD2	TGTGCCAGCAGCGTTCTAGCGGGGCCGCAGGATACGCAGTATTTT	CASSVLAGPQDTQYF
TRBJ2-3	TRBV20-1	NA	TRBD2	TGCAGTCCAAAGCGGGGGGGAGCCACAGATACGCAGTATTTT	CSPKRGGATDTQYF